This is a list of T cell receptor beta chains from one sample in a study of OX40 agonist ivuxolimab in advanced cancers. Measured with immunoSEQ multiplex PCR; TCRdb has only the in-frame clones, and not every one. The repertoire holds over 50,000 clones, with 80% to 90% as singletons. The sample here was CD4+ or CD8+ T cells sorted from blood, taken in a trial of the OX40 agonist ivuxolimab. Receptors originate from an adult with an advanced solid tumor such as melanoma, head and neck, liver or kidney cancer. CDR3s include the opening cysteine and the closing phenylalanine or tryptophan. The order of the fields is V gene, D gene, J gene, CDR3 DNA, CDR3 protein. D genes are given only for firm matches.

TRBV20-1	TRBD2	TRBJ2-4	TGCAGTGTCTCTAGCGGAAACATTCAGTACTTC	CSVSSGNIQYF
TRBV19	.	TRBJ1-2	TGTGCCAGCACCCAGGATTACTATGGCTACACCTTC	CASTQDYYGYTF
TRBV6-5	.	TRBJ2-7	TGTGCCAGCAGGAACCCAGAGGGGCGCGCCTACGAGCAGTACTTC	CASRNPEGRAYEQYF
TRBV29-1	.	TRBJ2-5	TGCAGCGTTGAAGATAGTACAGGGCGCGAGACCCAGTACTTC	CSVEDSTGRETQYF
TRBV5-4	.	TRBJ1-2	TGTGCCAGCAGCCCGAGTAACTATGGCTACACCTTC	CASSPSNYGYTF
TRBV7-2	TRBD2	TRBJ2-1	TGTGCCAGCAGCTTAGAGCTAGCGGACAATGAGCAGTTCTTC	CASSLELADNEQFF
TRBV28	TRBD1	TRBJ2-1	TGTGCCAGCAGTTCAGGACAGGGGTTAAGTTCCTACAATGAGCAGTTCTTC	CASSSGQGLSSYNEQFF
TRBV2	TRBD1	TRBJ1-4	TGTGCCAGCAGTAGGACAGGGTCGAATGAAAAACTGTTTTTT	CASSRTGSNEKLFF
TRBV10-3	.	TRBJ2-7	TGTGCCACCTTTCGTTCCGGGTCCACTGAGTTGTACTTC	CATFRSGSTELYF
TRBV5-1	.	TRBJ2-3	TGCGCCAGCAGCTTTGGGGGAGACAGGATCTTAAGCACAGATACGCAGTATTTT	CASSFGGDRILSTDTQYF
TRBV5-1	.	TRBJ1-1	TGCGCCAGCAGCTCCCGGACCGATAACACTGAAGCTTTCTTT	CASSSRTDNTEAFF
TRBV11-3	TRBD2	TRBJ2-5	TGTGCCAGCAATTGGGCGGGGGTACAAGAGACCCAGTACTTC	CASNWAGVQETQYF
TRBV7-9	.	TRBJ1-2	TGTGCCAGCAGCCCTGCGAGCTATGGCTACACCTTC	CASSPASYGYTF
TRBV6-5	TRBD1	TRBJ2-5	TGTGCCAGTCGACAGGGGGGAAGGAAAGAGACCCAGTACTTC	CASRQGGRKETQYF
TRBV6-1	.	TRBJ1-3	TGTGCCAGCCTCGTCGGGGGGAGAAACACCATATATTTT	CASLVGGRNTIYF
TRBV29-1	.	TRBJ2-1	TGCAGCGTTGGCAGCGGACAGATCAATGAGCAGTTCTTC	CSVGSGQINEQFF
TRBV9	TRBD2	TRBJ2-3	TGTGCCAGCAGCCCGGGGGGAGGGGTATCAGCAGATACGCAGTATTTT	CASSPGGGVSADTQYF